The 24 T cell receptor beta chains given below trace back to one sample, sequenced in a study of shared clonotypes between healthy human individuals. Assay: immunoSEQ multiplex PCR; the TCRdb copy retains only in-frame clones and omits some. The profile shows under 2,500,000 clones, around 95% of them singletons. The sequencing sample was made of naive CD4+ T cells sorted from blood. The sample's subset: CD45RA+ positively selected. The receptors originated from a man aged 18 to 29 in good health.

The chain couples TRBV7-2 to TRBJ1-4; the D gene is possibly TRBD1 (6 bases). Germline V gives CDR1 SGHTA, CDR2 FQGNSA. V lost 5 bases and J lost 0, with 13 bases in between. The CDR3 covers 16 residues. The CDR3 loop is CASSPTGRPTNEKLFF. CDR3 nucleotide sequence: TGTGCCAGCAGCCCTACAGGGAGGCCAACTAATGAAAAACTGTTTTTT. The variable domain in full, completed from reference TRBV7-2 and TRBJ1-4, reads GAGVSQSPSNKVTEKGKDVELRCDPISGHTALYWYRQSLGQGLEFLIYFQGNSAPDKSGLPSDRFSAERTGGSVSTLTIQRTQQEDSAVYLCASSPTGRPTNEKLFFGSGTQLSVL.

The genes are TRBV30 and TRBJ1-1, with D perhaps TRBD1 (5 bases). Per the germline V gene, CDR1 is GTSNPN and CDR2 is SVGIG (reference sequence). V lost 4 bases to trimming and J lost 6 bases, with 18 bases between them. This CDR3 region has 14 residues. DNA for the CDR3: TGTGCCTGGACTGTACCAGGGCCGGTCTCTGAAGCTTTCTTT. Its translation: CAWTVPGPVSEAFF.

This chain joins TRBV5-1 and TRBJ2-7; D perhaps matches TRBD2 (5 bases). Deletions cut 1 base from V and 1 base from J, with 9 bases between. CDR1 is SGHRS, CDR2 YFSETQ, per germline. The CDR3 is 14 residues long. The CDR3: CASSLLRESYEQYF. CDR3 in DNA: TGCGCCAGCAGCTTGTTGAGGGAGTCCTACGAGCAGTACTTC.

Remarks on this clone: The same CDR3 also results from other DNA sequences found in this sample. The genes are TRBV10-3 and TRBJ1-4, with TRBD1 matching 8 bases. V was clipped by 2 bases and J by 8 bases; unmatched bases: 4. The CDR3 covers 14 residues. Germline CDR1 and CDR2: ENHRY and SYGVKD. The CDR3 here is CAISEDRGGEKLFF. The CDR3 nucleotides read TGTGCCATCAGTGAGGACAGGGGAGGGGAAAAACTGTTTTTT.

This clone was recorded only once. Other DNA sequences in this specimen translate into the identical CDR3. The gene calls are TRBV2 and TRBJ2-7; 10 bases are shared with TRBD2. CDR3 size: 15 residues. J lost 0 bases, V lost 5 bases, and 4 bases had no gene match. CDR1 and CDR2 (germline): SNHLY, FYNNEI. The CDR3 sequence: CASSPRTSGSYEQYF. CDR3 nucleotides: TGTGCCAGCAGTCCGAGGACTAGCGGCTCCTACGAGCAGTACTTC. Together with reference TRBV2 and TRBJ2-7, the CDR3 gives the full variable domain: EPEVTQTPSHQVTQMGQEVILRCVPISNHLYFYWYRQILGQKVEFLVSFYNNEISEKSEIFDDQFSVERPDGSNFTLKIRSTKLEDSAMYFCASSPRTSGSYEQYFGPGTRLTVT.

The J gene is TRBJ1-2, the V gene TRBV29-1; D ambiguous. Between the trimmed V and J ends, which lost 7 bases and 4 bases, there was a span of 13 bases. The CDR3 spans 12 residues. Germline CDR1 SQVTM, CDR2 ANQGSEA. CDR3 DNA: TGCAGCGGGATGGACGGACTCTATGGCTACACCTTC. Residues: CSGMDGLYGYTF.

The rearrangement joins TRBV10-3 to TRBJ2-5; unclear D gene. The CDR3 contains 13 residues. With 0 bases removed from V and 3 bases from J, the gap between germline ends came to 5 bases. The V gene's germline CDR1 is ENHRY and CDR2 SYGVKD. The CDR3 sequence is CAISESLEETQYF. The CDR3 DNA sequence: TGTGCCATCAGTGAGTCTCTGGAAGAGACCCAGTACTTC.

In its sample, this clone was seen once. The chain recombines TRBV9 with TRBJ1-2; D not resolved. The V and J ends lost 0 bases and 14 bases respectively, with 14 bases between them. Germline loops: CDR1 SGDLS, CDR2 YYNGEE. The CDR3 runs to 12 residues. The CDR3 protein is CASSVGADPITF. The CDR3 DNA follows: TGTGCCAGCAGCGTAGGGGCAGACCCTATAACCTTC.

CDR3 loop: CASNPLADTQYF. CDR3 nucleotide sequence: TGTGCCAGCAACCCACTAGCGGATACGCAGTATTTT. V usage is TRBV7-2 and J usage is TRBJ2-3; 7 nucleotides line up with TRBD2. V was clipped by 7 bases and J by 6 bases; unmatched bases: 4. The germline gives CDR1 SGHTA, CDR2 FQGNSA. The CDR3 length is 12 residues.

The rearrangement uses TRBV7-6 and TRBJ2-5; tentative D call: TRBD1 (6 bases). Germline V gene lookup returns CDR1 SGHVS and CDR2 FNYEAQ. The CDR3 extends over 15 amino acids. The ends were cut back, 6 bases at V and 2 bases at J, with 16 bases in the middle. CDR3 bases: TGTGCCAGCAGTCCAGGGGAATGGGTACAAGAGACCCAGTACTTC. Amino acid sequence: CASSPGEWVQETQYF. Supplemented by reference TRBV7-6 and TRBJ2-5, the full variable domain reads GAGVSQSPRYKVTKRGQDVALRCDPISGHVSLYWYRQALGQGPEFLTYFNYEAQQDKSGLPNDRFSAERPEGSISTLTIQRTEQRDSAMYRCASSPGEWVQETQYFGPGTRLLVL.

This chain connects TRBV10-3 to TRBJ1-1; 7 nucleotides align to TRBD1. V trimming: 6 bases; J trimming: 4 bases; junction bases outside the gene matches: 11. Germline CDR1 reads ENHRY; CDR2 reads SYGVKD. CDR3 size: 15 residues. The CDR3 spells CAIRTSGGGSTEAFF. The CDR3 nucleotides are TGTGCCATCAGGACATCAGGGGGAGGGAGCACTGAAGCTTTCTTT.

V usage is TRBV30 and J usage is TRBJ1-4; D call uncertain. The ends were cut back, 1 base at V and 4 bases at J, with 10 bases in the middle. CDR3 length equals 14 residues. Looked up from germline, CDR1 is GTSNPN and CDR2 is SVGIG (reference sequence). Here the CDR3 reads CAWSGELFNEKLFF. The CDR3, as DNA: TGTGCCTGGAGTGGGGAACTGTTTAATGAAAAACTGTTTTTT.

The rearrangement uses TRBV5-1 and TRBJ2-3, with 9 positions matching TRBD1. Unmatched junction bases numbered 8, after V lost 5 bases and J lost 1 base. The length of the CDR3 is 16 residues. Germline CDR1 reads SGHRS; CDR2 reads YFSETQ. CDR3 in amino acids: CASRNTGGAGTDTQYF. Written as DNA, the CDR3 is TGCGCCAGCAGAAATACAGGGGGCGCCGGCACAGATACGCAGTATTTT.

The CDR3 reads CSVVGPGGSETQYF. DNA for the CDR3: TGCAGCGTTGTCGGACCGGGAGGGAGTGAGACGCAGTATTTT. This chain joins TRBV29-1 and TRBJ2-3; 8 bases map to TRBD2. Germline V gene lookup returns CDR1 SQVTM and CDR2 ANQGSEA. The length of the CDR3 is 14 residues. J gave up 9 bases and V 4 bases, and 12 bases lay outside the gene matches.

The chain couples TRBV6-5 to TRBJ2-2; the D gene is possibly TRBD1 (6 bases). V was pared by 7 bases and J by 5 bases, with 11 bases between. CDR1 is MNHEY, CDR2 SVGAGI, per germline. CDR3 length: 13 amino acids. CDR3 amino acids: CASTKQGTGELFF. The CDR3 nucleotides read TGTGCCAGCACCAAACAGGGTACCGGGGAGCTGTTTTTT.

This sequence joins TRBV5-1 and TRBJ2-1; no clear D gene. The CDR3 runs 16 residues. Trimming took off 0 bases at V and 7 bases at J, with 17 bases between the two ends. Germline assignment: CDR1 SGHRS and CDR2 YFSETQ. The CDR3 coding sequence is TGCGCCAGCAGCTTGGGAGGTTTGACCCCCGAAAATGAGCAGTTCTTC. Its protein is CASSLGGLTPENEQFF. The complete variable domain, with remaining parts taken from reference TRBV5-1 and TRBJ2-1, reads KAGVTQTPRYLIKTRGQQVTLSCSPISGHRSVSWYQQTPGQGLQFLFEYFSETQRNKGNFPGRFSGRQFSNSRSEMNVSTLELGDSALYLCASSLGGLTPENEQFFGPGTRLTVL.

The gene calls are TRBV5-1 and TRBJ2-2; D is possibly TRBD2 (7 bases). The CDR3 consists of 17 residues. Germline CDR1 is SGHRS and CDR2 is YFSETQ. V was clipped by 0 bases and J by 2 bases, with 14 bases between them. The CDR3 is CASSLDWRGHNTGELFF. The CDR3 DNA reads TGCGCCAGCAGCTTGGATTGGCGGGGGCACAACACCGGGGAGCTGTTTTTT.

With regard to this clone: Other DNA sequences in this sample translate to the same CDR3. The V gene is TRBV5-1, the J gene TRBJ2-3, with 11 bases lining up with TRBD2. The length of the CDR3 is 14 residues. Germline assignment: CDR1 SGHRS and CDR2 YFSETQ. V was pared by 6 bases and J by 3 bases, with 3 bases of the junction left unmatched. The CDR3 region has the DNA TGCGCCAGCACCTCTAGCGGGAGGACAGATACGCAGTATTTT. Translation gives CASTSSGRTDTQYF.

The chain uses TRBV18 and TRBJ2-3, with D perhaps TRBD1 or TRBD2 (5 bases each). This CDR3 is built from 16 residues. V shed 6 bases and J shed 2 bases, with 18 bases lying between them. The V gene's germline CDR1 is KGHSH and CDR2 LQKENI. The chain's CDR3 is CASSNQGALSTDTQYF. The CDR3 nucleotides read TGTGCCAGCTCCAACCAGGGAGCTTTATCCACAGATACGCAGTATTTT.

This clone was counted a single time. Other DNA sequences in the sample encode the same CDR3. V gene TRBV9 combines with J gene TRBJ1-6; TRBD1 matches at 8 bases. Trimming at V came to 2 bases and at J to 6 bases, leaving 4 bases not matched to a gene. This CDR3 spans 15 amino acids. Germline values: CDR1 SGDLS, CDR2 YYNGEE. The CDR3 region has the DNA TGTGCCAGCAGCGTCGGACAGGGAGGTAATTCACCCCTCCACTTT. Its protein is CASSVGQGGNSPLHF.

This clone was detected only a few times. For the CDR3, the DNA is TGTGCCAGCAGCGAAGTGGAGACCCAGTACTTC. Translating it yields CASSEVETQYF. The chain combines TRBV28 with TRBJ2-5; D gene uncertain. CDR1 and CDR2 from the germline V gene are MDHEN and SYDVKM. This CDR3 has 11 amino acids. Deletions cut 6 bases from V and 5 bases from J, with 7 bases between. Full variable domain (missing parts from reference TRBV28 and TRBJ2-5): DVKVTQSSRYLVKRTGEKVFLECVQDMDHENMFWYRQDPGLGLRLIYFSYDVKMKEKGDIPEGYSVSREKKERFSLILESASTNQTSMYLCASSEVETQYFGPGTRLLVL.

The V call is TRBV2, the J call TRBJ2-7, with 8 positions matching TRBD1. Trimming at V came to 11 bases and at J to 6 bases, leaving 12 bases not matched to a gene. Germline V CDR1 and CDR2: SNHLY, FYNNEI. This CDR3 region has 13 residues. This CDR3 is CAATQGVPLEQYF. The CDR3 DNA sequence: TGTGCCGCGACACAGGGGGTCCCCCTCGAGCAGTACTTC.

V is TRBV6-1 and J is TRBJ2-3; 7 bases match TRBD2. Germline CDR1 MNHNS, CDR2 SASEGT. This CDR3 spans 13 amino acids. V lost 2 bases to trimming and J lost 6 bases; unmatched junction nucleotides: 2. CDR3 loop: CASSEWGGDTQYF. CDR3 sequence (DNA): TGTGCCAGCAGTGAATGGGGGGGGGATACGCAGTATTTT.

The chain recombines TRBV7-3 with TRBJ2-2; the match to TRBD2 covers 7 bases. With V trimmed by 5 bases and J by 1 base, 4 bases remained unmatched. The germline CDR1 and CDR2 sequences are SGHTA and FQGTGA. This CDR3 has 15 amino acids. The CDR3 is CASSSGTMNTGELFF. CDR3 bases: TGTGCCAGCAGCAGCGGGACCATGAACACCGGGGAGCTGTTTTTT.